This TCR beta chain was recovered during a study of blood T cell repertoires in COVID-19. Study information: Whether acute or convalescent, the COVID-19 samples came from the United States, Italy and Spain. T cells, B-cell-depleted T cells, or PBMCs provided the cDNA or gDNA that served as material.

Original processing notes: Amplification of reference gene primers provided the estimated nucleated cell counts. Sequencing was performed with immunoSEQ multiplex PCR; in TCRdb, only in-frame clones are kept and a portion is missing. That table furnishes V, J and clone size, whereas the DNA furnished D and trimming. Among about 35,000 clones listed, 60% to 80% were seen once. Sequencing was carried out using peripheral blood. This clonotype was sampled from a man at least 80 years old with active or convalescent COVID-19.

CDR3 DNA sequence: TGCGCCAGCAGCCAAGAGAGACTAGCGGGGTTCTCGGCCGGGGAGCTGTTTTTT. Protein sequence: CASSQERLAGFSAGELFF. The rearrangement uses TRBV4-1 and TRBJ2-2; the match to TRBD2 covers 11 bases. Germline CDR1 is MGHRA and CDR2 is YSYEKL. CDR3 size: 18 residues. V shed 0 bases, J shed 6 bases, and the junction held 9 bases outside the gene matches.